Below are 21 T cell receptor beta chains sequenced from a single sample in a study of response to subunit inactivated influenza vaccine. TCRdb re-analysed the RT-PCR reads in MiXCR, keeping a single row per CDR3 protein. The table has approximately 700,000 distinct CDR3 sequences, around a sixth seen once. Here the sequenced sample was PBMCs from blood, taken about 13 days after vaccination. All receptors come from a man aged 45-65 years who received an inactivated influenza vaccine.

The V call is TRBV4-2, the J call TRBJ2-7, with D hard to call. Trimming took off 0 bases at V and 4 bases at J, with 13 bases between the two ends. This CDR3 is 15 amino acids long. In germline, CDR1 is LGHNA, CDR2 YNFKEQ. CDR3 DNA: TGTGCCAGCAGCCAAGAATCGGGTACAGTATACGAGCAGTACTTC. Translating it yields CASSQESGTVYEQYF.

CDR3 loop: CSVTGGLFNEQYF. Here the CDR3 DNA reads TGCAGCGTGACAGGGGGCCTTTTTAACGAGCAGTACTTC. J is TRBJ2-7 and V is TRBV29-1; TRBD1 matches 10 bases. Looked up from germline, CDR1 is SQVTM and CDR2 is ANQGSEA. With V trimmed by 6 bases and J by 5 bases, 7 bases remained unmatched. This CDR3 region has 13 residues.

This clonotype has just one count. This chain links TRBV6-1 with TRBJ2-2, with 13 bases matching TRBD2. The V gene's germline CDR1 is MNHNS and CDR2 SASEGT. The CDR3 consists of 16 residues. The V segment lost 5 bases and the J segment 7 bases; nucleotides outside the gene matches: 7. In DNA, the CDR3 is TGTGCCAGCAGTACGGGACTAGCGGGAAACGTCGGGGAGCTGTTTTTT. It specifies CASSTGLAGNVGELFF.

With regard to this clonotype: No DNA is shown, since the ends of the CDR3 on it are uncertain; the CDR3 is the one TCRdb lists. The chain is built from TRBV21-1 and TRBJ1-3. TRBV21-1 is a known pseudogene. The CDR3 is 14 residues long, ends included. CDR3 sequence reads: CASSKFGSGNTIYF.

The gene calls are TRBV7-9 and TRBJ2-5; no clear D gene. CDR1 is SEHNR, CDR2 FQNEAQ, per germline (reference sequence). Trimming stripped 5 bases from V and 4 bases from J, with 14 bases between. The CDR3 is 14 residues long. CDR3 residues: CASSIRVQRETQYF. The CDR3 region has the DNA TGTGCCAGCAGCATCCGGGTCCAAAGAGAGACCCAGTACTTC.

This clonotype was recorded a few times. CDR3 amino acids: CASSFGGTGGFAEAFF. DNA of the CDR3: TGCGCCAGCAGCTTTGGGGGGACAGGGGGATTCGCTGAAGCTTTCTTT. The rearrangement links TRBV5-1 to TRBJ1-1; 11 nucleotides agree with TRBD1. The CDR3 is made up of 16 amino acids. CDR1 is SGHRS, CDR2 YFSETQ, per germline. V dropped 2 bases and J dropped 6; count of bases not matched to a gene: 9.

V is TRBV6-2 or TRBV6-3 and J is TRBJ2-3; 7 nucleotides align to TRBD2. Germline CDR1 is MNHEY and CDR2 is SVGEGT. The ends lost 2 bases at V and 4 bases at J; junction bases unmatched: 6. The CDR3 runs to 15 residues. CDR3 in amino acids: CASSYAGVGSDTQYF. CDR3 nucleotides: TGTGCCAGCAGTTACGCGGGAGTCGGTTCAGATACGCAGTATTTT.

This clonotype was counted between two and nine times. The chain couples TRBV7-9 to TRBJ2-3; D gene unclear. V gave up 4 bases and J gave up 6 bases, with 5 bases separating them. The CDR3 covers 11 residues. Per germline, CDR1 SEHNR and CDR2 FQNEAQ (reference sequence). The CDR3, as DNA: TGTGCCAGCAGCTCATTTGATACGCAGTATTTT. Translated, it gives CASSSFDTQYF.

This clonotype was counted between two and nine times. DNA of the CDR3: TGTGCCAGCGGACCACTAGGGGGAGTTGTGAATGAGCAGTTCTTC. This codes for CASGPLGGVVNEQFF. The chain couples TRBV7-9 to TRBJ2-1; TRBD1 is a possible D gene (6 bases). The CDR3 contains 15 residues. V dropped 8 bases and J dropped 7 bases, with 21 bases sitting between them. Germline loops: CDR1 SEHNR, CDR2 FQNEAQ (reference sequence).

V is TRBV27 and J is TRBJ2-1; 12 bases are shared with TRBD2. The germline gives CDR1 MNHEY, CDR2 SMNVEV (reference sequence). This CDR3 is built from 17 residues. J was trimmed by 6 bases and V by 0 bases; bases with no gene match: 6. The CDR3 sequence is CASSLSILAGGINEQFF. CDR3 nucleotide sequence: TGTGCCAGCAGTTTATCCATCCTAGCGGGAGGGATCAATGAGCAGTTCTTC.

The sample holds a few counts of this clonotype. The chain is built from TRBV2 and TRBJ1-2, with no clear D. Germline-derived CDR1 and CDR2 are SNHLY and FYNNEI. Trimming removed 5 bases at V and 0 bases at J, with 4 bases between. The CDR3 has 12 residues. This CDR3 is CASSPANYGYTF. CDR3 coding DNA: TGTGCCAGCAGTCCAGCTAACTATGGCTACACCTTC.

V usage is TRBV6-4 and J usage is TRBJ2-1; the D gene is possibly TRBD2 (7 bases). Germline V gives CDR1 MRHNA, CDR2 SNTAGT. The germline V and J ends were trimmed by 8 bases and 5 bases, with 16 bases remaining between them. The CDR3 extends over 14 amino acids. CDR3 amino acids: CASSSGGQNNEQFF. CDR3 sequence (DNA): TGTGCCAGCTCATCGGGGGGCCAAAACAATGAGCAGTTCTTC.

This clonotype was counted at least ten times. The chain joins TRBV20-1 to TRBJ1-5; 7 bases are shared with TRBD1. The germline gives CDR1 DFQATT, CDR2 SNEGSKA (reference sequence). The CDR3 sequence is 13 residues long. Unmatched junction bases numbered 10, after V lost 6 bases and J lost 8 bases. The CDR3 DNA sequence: TGCAGTGCGAAGACAGGGTTAGAGGAGCCCCAGCATTTT. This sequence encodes CSAKTGLEEPQHF.

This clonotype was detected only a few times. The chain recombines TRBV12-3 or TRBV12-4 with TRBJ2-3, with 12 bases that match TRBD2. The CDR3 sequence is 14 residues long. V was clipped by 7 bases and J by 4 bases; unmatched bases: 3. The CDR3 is CASTPSGGADTQYF. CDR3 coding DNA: TGTGCCAGCACCCCTAGCGGGGGGGCAGATACGCAGTATTTT.

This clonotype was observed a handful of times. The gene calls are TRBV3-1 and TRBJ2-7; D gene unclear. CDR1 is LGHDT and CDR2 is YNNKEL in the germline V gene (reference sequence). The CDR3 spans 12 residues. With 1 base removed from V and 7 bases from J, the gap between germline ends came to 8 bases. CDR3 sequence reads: CASSQATSEQYF. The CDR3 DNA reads TGTGCCAGCAGCCAAGCTACTTCAGAGCAGTACTTC.

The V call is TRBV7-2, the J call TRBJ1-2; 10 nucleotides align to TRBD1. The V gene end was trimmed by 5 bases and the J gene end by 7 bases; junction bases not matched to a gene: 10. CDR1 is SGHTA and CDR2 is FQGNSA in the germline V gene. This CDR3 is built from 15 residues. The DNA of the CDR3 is TGTGCCAGCAGCCCCCCGGGACAGGGGTTCGGTGGCTACACCTTC. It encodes CASSPPGQGFGGYTF. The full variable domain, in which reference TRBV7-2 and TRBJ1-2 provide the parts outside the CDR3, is GAGVSQSPSNKVTEKGKDVELRCDPISGHTALYWYRQSLGQGLEFLIYFQGNSAPDKSGLPSDRFSAERTGGSVSTLTIQRTQQEDSAVYLCASSPPGQGFGGYTFGSGTRLTVV.

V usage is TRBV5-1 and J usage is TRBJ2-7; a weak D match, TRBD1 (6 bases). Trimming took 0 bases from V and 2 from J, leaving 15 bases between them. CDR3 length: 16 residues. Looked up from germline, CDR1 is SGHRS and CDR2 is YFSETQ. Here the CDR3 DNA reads TGCGCCAGCAGCTTGGCTATGGGGACAAAGCCCTACGAGCAGTACTTC. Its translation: CASSLAMGTKPYEQYF.

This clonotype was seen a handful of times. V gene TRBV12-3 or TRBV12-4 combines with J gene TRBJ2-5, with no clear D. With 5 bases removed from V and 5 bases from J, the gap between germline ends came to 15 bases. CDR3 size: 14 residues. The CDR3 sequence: CASSLHIGDETQYF. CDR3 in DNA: TGTGCCAGCAGTCTCCATATAGGAGACGAGACCCAGTACTTC.

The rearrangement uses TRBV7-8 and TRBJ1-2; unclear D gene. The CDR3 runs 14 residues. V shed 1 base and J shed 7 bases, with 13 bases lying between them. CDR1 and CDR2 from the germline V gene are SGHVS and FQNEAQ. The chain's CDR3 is CASSLDWAKGGYTF. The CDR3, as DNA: TGTGCCAGCAGCTTAGATTGGGCTAAGGGTGGCTACACCTTC.

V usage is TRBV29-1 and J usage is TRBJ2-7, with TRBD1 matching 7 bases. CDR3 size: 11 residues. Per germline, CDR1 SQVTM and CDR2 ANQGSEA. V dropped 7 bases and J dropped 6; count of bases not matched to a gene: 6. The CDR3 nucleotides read TGCAGCGGCAAACAGGGGACCGAGCAGTACTTC. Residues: CSGKQGTEQYF.

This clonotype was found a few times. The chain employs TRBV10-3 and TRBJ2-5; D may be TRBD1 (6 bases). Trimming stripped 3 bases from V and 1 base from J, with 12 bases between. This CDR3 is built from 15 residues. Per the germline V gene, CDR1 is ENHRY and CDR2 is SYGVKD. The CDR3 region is CAISDYQGLQETQYF. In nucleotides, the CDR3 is TGTGCCATCAGTGATTACCAGGGGCTCCAAGAGACCCAGTACTTC.